These T cell receptor beta chains were read from a single sample in a study of T cell repertoires in cytomegalovirus infection. TCRdb re-called the reads through MiXCR, storing one row per CDR3 protein. The sample lists approximately 750,000 distinct CDR3 sequences, less than 40% occurring once. Sequences were obtained from PBMCs. These receptors came from a human donor in good health (CMV status not recorded). Some clones in this sample may be carry-over from other donors' samples. CDR3s include the opening cysteine and the closing phenylalanine or tryptophan. D genes are given only for firm matches. Size values are once, few and many counts, or a class for expanded clones, and some rows have none.

few,NA,TRBJ1-5,TRBV6-1,TGTGCCAGCAGTTGGACAGAGATTAGCAATCAGCCCCAGCATTTT,CASSWTEISNQPQHF
NA,NA,TRBJ2-7,TRBV2,TGTGCCAGCAGTGACGCGCAGTCCTACGGGCAGTACTTC,CASSDAQSYGQYF
NA,NA,TRBJ2-1,TRBV10-3,TGTGCCATCAGTGAGGTCCGGGACTTCAACAGTCCTGGACATGAGCAGTTCTTC,CAISEVRDFNSPGHEQFF
many,NA,TRBJ1-3,TRBV11-2,TGTGCCAGCAGCTTAGTCTCTGGAAACACCATATATTTT,CASSLVSGNTIYF
few,NA,TRBJ2-7,TRBV6-1,TGTGCCAGCAGTGAAGCGCCCGTGGGCTCCTACGAGCAGTACTTC,CASSEAPVGSYEQYF
NA,TRBD1,TRBJ1-1,TRBV29-1,TGCAGCGTTGGGGGCCCAGGGGGGATGGACACTGAAGCTTTCTTT,CSVGGPGGMDTEAFF
few,NA,TRBJ1-5,TRBV4-3,TGCGCCAGCAGCCAACCCGGTCAGCCCCAGCATTTT,CASSQPGQPQHF
NA,NA,TRBJ1-1,TRBV7-9,TGTGCCAGCAGCTTAGGTGAGACAGAGAAGAACACTGAAGCTTTCTTT,CASSLGETEKNTEAFF
NA,TRBD1,TRBJ2-3,TRBV28,TGTGCCAGCAGTTCTCCGGGACAGATCACAGATACGCAGTATTTT,CASSSPGQITDTQYF
few,NA,TRBJ2-1,TRBV28,TGTGCCAGCAGTTTTCCGGTCGTTAAAGCTGAGAATGAGCAGTTCTTC,CASSFPVVKAENEQFF
NA,TRBD1,TRBJ1-2,TRBV6-5,TGTGCCAGCAGTCCGGGACAGGGCATCTCCGGCTACACCTTC,CASSPGQGISGYTF
few,TRBD1,TRBJ1-2,TRBV7-2,TGTGCCAGCAGTTTAGACCCAGGGGGGGGCGGCTACACCTTC,CASSLDPGGGGYTF
few,TRBD2,TRBJ2-6,TRBV7-9,TGTGCCAGCAGCACGGGAGGGTTCTCTGGGGCCAACGTCCTGACTTTC,CASSTGGFSGANVLTF
NA,NA,TRBJ1-2,TRBV29-1,TGCAGCGTTGACAGAGCCGCAGGTCCCGCAGCTAACTATGGCTACACCTTC,CSVDRAAGPAANYGYTF
NA,TRBD1,TRBJ2-1,TRBV7-2,TGTGCCAGCAGCTTAGGTGTCGGACAGGTGTACAATGAGCAGTTCTTC,CASSLGVGQVYNEQFF
NA,TRBD2,TRBJ2-1,TRBV12-3/TRBV12-4,TGTGCCAGCAGTGGGACTAGCGGGGAAATCAATGAGCAGTTCTTC,CASSGTSGEINEQFF
few,NA,TRBJ1-1,TRBV7-2,TGTGCCAGCAGCTTAGAATTCAGGGGCATGAACACTGAAGCTTTCTTT,CASSLEFRGMNTEAFF
NA,NA,TRBJ2-2,TRBV7-2,TGTGCCAGCAGCTTAATTGGCGGTGACACCGGGGTGCTGTTTTTT,CASSLIGGDTGVLFF
NA,NA,TRBJ2-1,TRBV7-3,TGTGCCAGCAGCTCCCGACAGAGCTCCTACAATGAGCAGTTCTTC,CASSSRQSSYNEQFF
NA,NA,TRBJ1-4,TRBV7-3,TGTGCCAGCAGCTTTTTGTACGATAAGGGGGAAAAACTGTTTTTT,CASSFLYDKGEKLFF
NA,TRBD2,TRBJ2-1,TRBV7-2,TGTGCCAGCAGACGAGAGGGAGGGACCTCCTCCAATGAGCAGTTCTTC,CASRREGGTSSNEQFF
NA,TRBD1,TRBJ1-2,TRBV2,TGTGCCAGCAGTGGTGGACAGGGGGCTCGGGGGTCTTCTAACTATGGCTACACCTTC,CASSGGQGARGSSNYGYTF
NA,TRBD2,TRBJ2-5,TRBV20-1,TGCAGTGCCAATCCGCTAGCGGGACCTCAAGAGACCCAGTACTTC,CSANPLAGPQETQYF
NA,TRBD1,TRBJ2-5,TRBV28,TGTGCCAGCAGGTCTACAGGGGACCTAGAGACCCAGTACTTC,CASRSTGDLETQYF
many,TRBD1,TRBJ2-7,TRBV7-8,TGTGCCAGCAGCTTAGCGACAGGGATCTACGAGCAGTACTTC,CASSLATGIYEQYF
NA,NA,TRBJ2-7,TRBV7-9,TGTGCCAGCAGTGCCTCGGGTTACGAGCAGTACTTC,CASSASGYEQYF
NA,NA,TRBJ2-7,TRBV20-1,TGCAGTGCGTCGGGTAACATCCCCTACGAGCAGTACTTC,CSASGNIPYEQYF
NA,NA,TRBJ1-2,TRBV4-1,TGCGCCAGCAGAGCGGAACCCTATGGCTACACCTTC,CASRAEPYGYTF
many,NA,TRBJ2-2,TRBV7-2,TGTGCCAGCAGCCCGCGGACTGTCGGCACCGGGGAGCTGTTTTTT,CASSPRTVGTGELFF
few,NA,TRBJ2-1,TRBV12-3/TRBV12-4,TGTGCCAGCAGTTATACAGGGCATGAGCAGTTCTTC,CASSYTGHEQFF
NA,NA,TRBJ2-5,TRBV7-9,TGTGCCAGCAGCTTCCCAAGCGGCCATCAATCGACCCAGTACTTC,CASSFPSGHQSTQYF
few,TRBD1,TRBJ2-7,TRBV27,TGTGCCAGCAGTTCGGACCGACAGGGGAAGCAGTACTTC,CASSSDRQGKQYF
few,TRBD2,TRBJ2-2,TRBV7-6,TGTGCCAGCAGCCTGACTAGCGGGAGGGCGAGCGGGGAGCTGTTTTTT,CASSLTSGRASGELFF
NA,TRBD2,TRBJ2-3,TRBV7-9,TGTGCCAGCAGCTTATTGCCCAGCGGGGGGGGGGGGGGGATGGCAGATACGCAATATTTT,CASSLLPSGGGGGMADTQYF
NA,NA,TRBJ1-1,TRBV11-2,TGTGCCAGCAGCTTACAGGGAAAAACGCTATTGAACACTGAAGCTTTCTTT,CASSLQGKTLLNTEAFF
NA,NA,TRBJ2-5,TRBV29-1,TGCAGCGTTGAAGACACAGTGCTTGAGACCCAGTACTTC,CSVEDTVLETQYF
NA,NA,TRBJ1-1,TRBV6-1,TGTGCCAGCAGTGAAGCGGTGGGGGGCACTGAAGCTTTCTTT,CASSEAVGGTEAFF
once,NA,TRBJ1-6,TRBV28,TGTGCCAGCAGCATACAGGCATGGGGGGCATCACCCCTCCACTTT,CASSIQAWGASPLHF
NA,NA,TRBJ2-5,TRBV6-2/TRBV6-3,TGTGCCAGCAGTTACCGAGCGATTCCCTCGGAGACCCAGTACTTC,CASSYRAIPSETQYF
NA,NA,TRBJ1-2,TRBV10-3,TGTGCCATCAGTGAGTCTGTAGATGGCTACACCTTC,CAISESVDGYTF
few,NA,TRBJ1-1,TRBV27,TGTGCCAGCAGCCCGCTCCGGGACCGTGAAGCTTTCTTT,CASSPLRDREAFF
few,NA,TRBJ2-7,TRBV20-1,TGCAGTGCTACCCCTCGAGGGGTTGACTACGAGCAGTACTTC,CSATPRGVDYEQYF
NA,NA,TRBJ2-7,TRBV7-2,TGTGTCAGCAGCTTCTCTCCGGTACAGTCCTACGAGCAGTACTTC,CVSSFSPVQSYEQYF
NA,TRBD1,TRBJ2-6,TRBV7-8,TGTGCCAGCAGCTTAGTGGGACAGGGCAAATCTGGGGCCAACGTCCTGACTTTC,CASSLVGQGKSGANVLTF
NA,TRBD1,TRBJ1-2,TRBV4-1,TGCGCCAGCAGCCAAGACGGGGACAGCTACTATGGCTACACCTTC,CASSQDGDSYYGYTF
NA,NA,TRBJ2-4,TRBV28,TGTGCCAGCAGTTCACCCGGCCCCGACTTAGCCAAAAACATTCAGTACTTC,CASSSPGPDLAKNIQYF